This entry is about one T cell receptor (beta chain). The antigen remains undetermined. The sample is drawn from a study of long-term antiretroviral therapy in people with HIV. The wider study: By about a decade, the earliest samples predate the 2015 immediate-ART recommendation.

Notes on the study in general: Viral resistance, ART adherence and therapy changes all lacked available data.

Survey level was the resolution at which the v3.0 immunoSEQ assay ran. For each individual sample, sequencing targeted roughly 40,000-50,000 T-cell genomes. Method: immunoSEQ multiplex PCR; TCRdb's copy keeps in-frame clones and lacks some. This table holds 13,000 to 15,000 clones, roughly 88% found once. The CDR3 is 15 amino acids. Per germline, CDR1 SGHAT and CDR2 FQNNGV. The V gene lost 5 bases and the J gene lost 9 bases, with 20 bases spanning the gap. This chain links TRBV11-2 with TRBJ2-1; D might be TRBD1 (5 bases). Sequenced material: unsorted PBMCs, taken 6.2 years after starting antiretroviral therapy. This TCR derives from a man aged 40-49 years with HIV. This chain's CDR3 is CASSPQGGRSSEQFF. For the CDR3, the DNA is TGTGCCAGCAGCCCCCAGGGTGGGCGATCTAGTGAGCAGTTCTTC.